This TCR beta chain was obtained from a study of blood T cell repertoires in COVID-19. The repertoire was sequenced with immunoSEQ multiplex PCR; TCRdb's copy has only in-frame clones and lacks some. The sample yields around 170,000 clones, 83% seen once. The V gene's germline CDR1 is SQVTM and CDR2 ANQGSEA. CDR3 length: 14 residues. The V end was cut by 7 bases, the J end by 0 bases, with 13 bases between. This rearrangement joins TRBV29-1 to TRBJ1-3, with unresolved D. The sequence was obtained from a woman in her 40s with acute or convalescent COVID-19. The sequenced material came from peripheral blood. The CDR3 protein is CSARADGSGNTIYF. The CDR3 nucleotides are TGCAGCGCCCGAGCGGACGGCTCTGGAAACACCATATATTTT.